This T cell receptor (beta chain) was documented in a study of T-cell memory formation after mild COVID-19. In TCRdb, the 5' RACE reads were re-called with MiXCR into one record per CDR3 protein. The table records around 430,000 distinct CDR3 sequences, approximately 16% of them present only once. From germline, CDR1 is SGHRS and CDR2 YFSETQ. This CDR3 is 18 amino acids long. Losses at the gene ends were 0 bases for V and 2 bases for J; bases not matched to a gene: 9. The chain is built from TRBV5-1 and TRBJ2-3, with TRBD2 identical over 10 bases. This clonotype was sampled from a man aged 18 to 30 who had mild COVID-19 (a few samples of this study predate the infection). Cell type and time point are not known. The specimen sequenced was PBMCs or a T cell subset sorted from them (not recorded which). The CDR3 coding sequence is TGCGCCAGCAGCTTGGGTCTAGCGGGGGTATATTCCACAGATACGCAGTATTTT. This encodes CASSLGLAGVYSTDTQYF.